This record concerns one T cell receptor (beta chain) sequence. These data come from a study of cytomegalovirus exposure and HLA in healthy donors. CDR3 length equals 16 residues. V lost 5 bases to trimming and J lost 6 bases, with 20 bases between them. Germline assignment: CDR1 LNHNV and CDR2 YYDKDF (reference sequence). In the PCR, 60 Vbeta and 13 Jbeta primers were used. Produced via immunoSEQ multiplex PCR; TCRdb's table is partial and in-frame only. The sample includes 150,000 to 200,000 clones, approximately 84% of them seen just once. The chain uses TRBV15 and TRBJ1-5, with D unresolved. This TCR derives from a girl under 18 in good health and CMV-seropositive. The sample was PBMCs. The CDR3 here is CATSRAGREQGQPQHF. CDR3 sequence (DNA): TGTGCCACCAGCCGAGCGGGGAGGGAGCAAGGTCAGCCCCAGCATTTT. The full variable domain, in which reference TRBV15 and TRBJ1-5 provide the parts outside the CDR3, is DAMVIQNPRYQVTQFGKPVTLSCSQTLNHNVMYWYQQKSSQAPKLLFHYYDKDFNNEADTPDNFQSRRPNTSFCFLDIRSPGLGDTAMYLCATSRAGREQGQPQHFGDGTRLSIL.